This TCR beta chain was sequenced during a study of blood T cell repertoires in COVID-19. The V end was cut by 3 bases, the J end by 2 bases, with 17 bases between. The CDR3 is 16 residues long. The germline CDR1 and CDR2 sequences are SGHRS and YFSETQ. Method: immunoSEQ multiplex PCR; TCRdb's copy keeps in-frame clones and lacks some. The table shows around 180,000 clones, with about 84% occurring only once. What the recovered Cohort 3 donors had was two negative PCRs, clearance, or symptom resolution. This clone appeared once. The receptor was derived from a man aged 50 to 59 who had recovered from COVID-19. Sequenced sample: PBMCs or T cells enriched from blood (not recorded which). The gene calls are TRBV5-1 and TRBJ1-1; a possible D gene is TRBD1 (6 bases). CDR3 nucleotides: TGCGCCAGCAGCTACCACAGGGTTGAGGGTAACACTGAAGCTTTCTTT. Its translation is CASSYHRVEGNTEAFF.